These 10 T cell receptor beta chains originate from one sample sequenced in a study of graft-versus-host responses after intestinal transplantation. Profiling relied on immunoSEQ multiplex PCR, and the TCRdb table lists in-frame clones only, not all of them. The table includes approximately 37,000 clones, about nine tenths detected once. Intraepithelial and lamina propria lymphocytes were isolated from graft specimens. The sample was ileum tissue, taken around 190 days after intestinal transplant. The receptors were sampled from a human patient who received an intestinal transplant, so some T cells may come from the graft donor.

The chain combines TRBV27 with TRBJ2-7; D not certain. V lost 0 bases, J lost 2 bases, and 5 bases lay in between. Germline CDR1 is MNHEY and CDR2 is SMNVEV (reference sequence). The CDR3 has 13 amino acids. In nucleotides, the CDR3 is TGTGCCAGCAGTTTATCCTCGCCCTACGAGCAGTACTTC. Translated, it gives CASSLSSPYEQYF.

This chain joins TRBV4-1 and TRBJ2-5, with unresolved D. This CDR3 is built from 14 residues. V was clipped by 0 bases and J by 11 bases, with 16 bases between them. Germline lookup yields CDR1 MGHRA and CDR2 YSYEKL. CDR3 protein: CASSQDRTGIEQYF. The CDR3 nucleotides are TGCGCCAGCAGCCAAGATAGGACGGGTATAGAGCAGTACTTC.

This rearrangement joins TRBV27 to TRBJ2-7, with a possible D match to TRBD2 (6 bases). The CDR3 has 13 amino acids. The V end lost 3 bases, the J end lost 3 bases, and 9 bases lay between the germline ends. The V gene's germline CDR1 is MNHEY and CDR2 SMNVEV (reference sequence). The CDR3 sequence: CASSLARDYEQYF. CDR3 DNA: TGTGCCAGCAGTTTGGCGCGGGACTACGAGCAGTACTTC.

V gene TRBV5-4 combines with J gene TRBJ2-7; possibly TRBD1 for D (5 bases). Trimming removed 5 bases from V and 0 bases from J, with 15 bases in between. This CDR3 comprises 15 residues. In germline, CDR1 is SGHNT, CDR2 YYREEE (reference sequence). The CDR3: CASSLLGAGSYEQYF. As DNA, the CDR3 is TGTGCCAGCAGTTTATTAGGGGCAGGCTCCTACGAGCAGTACTTC.

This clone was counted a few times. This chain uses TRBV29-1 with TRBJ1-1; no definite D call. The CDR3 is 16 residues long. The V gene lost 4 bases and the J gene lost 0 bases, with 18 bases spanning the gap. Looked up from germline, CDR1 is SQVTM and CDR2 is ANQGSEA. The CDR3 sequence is CSVVAGHLGLNTEAFF. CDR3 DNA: TGCAGCGTTGTAGCAGGCCACCTAGGGCTGAACACTGAAGCTTTCTTT.

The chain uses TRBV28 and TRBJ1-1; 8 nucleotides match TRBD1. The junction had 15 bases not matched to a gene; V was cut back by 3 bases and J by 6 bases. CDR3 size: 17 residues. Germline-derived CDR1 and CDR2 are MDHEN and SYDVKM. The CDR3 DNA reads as TGTGCCAGCAGTTTTCCGGACAGGGATCCCTTTGGGGCTGAAGCTTTCTTT. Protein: CASSFPDRDPFGAEAFF. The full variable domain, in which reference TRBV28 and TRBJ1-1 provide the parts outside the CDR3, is DVKVTQSSRYLVKRTGEKVFLECVQDMDHENMFWYRQDPGLGLRLIYFSYDVKMKEKGDIPEGYSVSREKKERFSLILESASTNQTSMYLCASSFPDRDPFGAEAFFGQGTRLTVV.

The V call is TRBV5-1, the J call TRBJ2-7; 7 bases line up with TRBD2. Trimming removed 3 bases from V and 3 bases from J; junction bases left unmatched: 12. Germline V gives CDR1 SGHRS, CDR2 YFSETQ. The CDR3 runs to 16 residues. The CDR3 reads CASSSRGRGSGYEQYF. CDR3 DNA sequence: TGCGCCAGCAGCTCCCGGGGGAGGGGTTCAGGCTACGAGCAGTACTTC.

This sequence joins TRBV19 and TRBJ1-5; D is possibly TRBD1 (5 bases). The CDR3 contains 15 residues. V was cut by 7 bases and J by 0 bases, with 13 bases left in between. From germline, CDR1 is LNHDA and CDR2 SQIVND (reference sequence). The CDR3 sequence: CASTMRQNSNQPQHF. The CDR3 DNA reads TGTGCCAGTACTATGAGACAGAATAGCAATCAGCCCCAGCATTTT.

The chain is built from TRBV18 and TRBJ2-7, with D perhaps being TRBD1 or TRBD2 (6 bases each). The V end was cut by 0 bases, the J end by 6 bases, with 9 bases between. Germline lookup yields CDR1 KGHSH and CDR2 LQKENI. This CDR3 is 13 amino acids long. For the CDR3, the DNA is TGTGCCAGCTCACCACCAGGGGGGTTCGAGCAGTACTTC. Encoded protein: CASSPPGGFEQYF.

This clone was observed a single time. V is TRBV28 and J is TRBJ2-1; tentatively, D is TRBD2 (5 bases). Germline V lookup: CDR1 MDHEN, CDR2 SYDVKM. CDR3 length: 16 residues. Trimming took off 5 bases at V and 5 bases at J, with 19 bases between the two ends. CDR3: CASSPTTGYGDNEQFF. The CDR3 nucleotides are TGTGCCAGCAGTCCGACGACGGGGTACGGAGACAATGAGCAGTTCTTC.